Listed here are 11 T cell receptor beta chains from one sample, sequenced in a study of beta chain features in type 1 diabetes (dated by TCRdb to 2017 to 2018). The method behind the library was the immunoSEQ multiplex PCR assay. All of the isolated RNA was reverse transcribed with the High Capacity cDNA Reverse Transcription Kit, so expressed TCRB transcripts were sequenced. Entries here come from immuneACCESS through TCRdb and include only in-frame sequences with V and J called. Some clones fail to appear in such tables; in the studies checked, an unresolved V gene covers under half of the shortfall, and the cause of the remainder is unknown. The sample records hundreds of thousands of clones, approximately 15% of which are singletons. The ten largest clones represent 6.7% of the sample. Sequenced: central memory CD4+ T cells from blood. All receptors come from a man younger than 45 in good health.

This clone was counted only a few times. The V and J genes are TRBV7-2 and TRBJ2-1, with 8 bases lining up with TRBD2. This CDR3 is 17 amino acids long. CDR1 and CDR2 (germline): SGHTA, FQGNSA. With V trimmed by 1 base and J by 8 bases, 13 bases remained unmatched. The CDR3: CASSLVGSGMPSDEQFF. CDR3 DNA sequence: TGTGCCAGCAGCTTAGTTGGTAGCGGGATGCCCTCGGATGAGCAGTTCTTC.

V usage is TRBV14 and J usage is TRBJ1-5; D is undetermined. This CDR3 has 13 residues. Germline V gene sequence: CDR1 SGHDN, CDR2 FVKESK. Trimming pared 1 base from V and 10 bases from J, leaving 11 bases between. CDR3 nucleotide sequence: TGTGCCAGCAGCCAAGGAGTTGTAAGCCCCCAGCATTTT. It is translated as CASSQGVVSPQHF. Full variable domain (rest looked up from reference TRBV14 and TRBJ1-5): EAGVTQFPSHSVIEKGQTVTLRCDPISGHDNLYWYRRVMGKEIKFLLHFVKESKQDESGMPNNRFLAERTGGTYSTLKVQPAELEDSGVYFCASSQGVVSPQHFGDGTRLSIL.

This clone was recorded a few times. The chain combines TRBV5-4 with TRBJ2-7, with D tentatively TRBD1 (6 bases). Germline V gives CDR1 SGHNT, CDR2 YYREEE (reference sequence). V shed 3 bases and J shed 2 bases, with 15 bases lying between them. The CDR3 runs 15 residues. The CDR3: CASSYAGGRTYEQYF. The CDR3, as DNA: TGTGCCAGCAGCTACGCTGGGGGCCGGACCTACGAGCAGTACTTC.

This clone came up many times. This chain connects TRBV7-9 to TRBJ2-1, with D possibly being TRBD2 (5 bases). CDR1 is SEHNR, CDR2 FQNEAQ, per germline (reference sequence). The CDR3 spans 15 residues. V was cut by 3 bases and J by 3 bases, with 12 bases left in between. The CDR3 sequence is CASSFLVGDYNEQFF. In nucleotides, the CDR3 is TGTGCCAGCAGCTTCCTGGTCGGGGACTACAATGAGCAGTTCTTC.

The chain is built from TRBV19 and TRBJ2-2; D ambiguous. This CDR3 comprises 16 residues. Trimming took 1 base from V and 0 from J, leaving 9 bases between them. Germline-derived CDR1 and CDR2 are LNHDA and SQIVND (reference sequence). CDR3 region: CASSIVPLANTGELFF. DNA for the CDR3: TGTGCCAGTAGTATAGTGCCCCTCGCGAACACCGGGGAGCTGTTTTTT.

The J gene is TRBJ1-1, the V gene TRBV4-2; 8 positions match TRBD1. V lost 5 bases to trimming and J lost 1 base; unmatched junction nucleotides: 6. Germline CDR1 reads LGHNA; CDR2 reads YNFKEQ. There are 15 residues in the CDR3. The CDR3, as DNA: TGTGCCAGCAGCTTGACAGGGGATGGGAACACTGAAGCTTTCTTT. The encoded protein is CASSLTGDGNTEAFF.

This clone is a singleton in its sample. The chain couples TRBV19 to TRBJ2-1; 11 bases align to TRBD2. Germline V gives CDR1 LNHDA, CDR2 SQIVND (reference sequence). The CDR3 runs 19 residues. V lost 6 bases and J lost 0; bases outside the gene matches: 13. In DNA form, the CDR3 reads TGTGCCAGTAGAGTTGCACGGGCTAGCGGGGGGAGCTCCTACAATGAGCAGTTCTTC. Translation: CASRVARASGGSSYNEQFF. The full variable domain, in which reference TRBV19 and TRBJ2-1 provide the parts outside the CDR3, is DGGITQSPKYLFRKEGQNVTLSCEQNLNHDAMYWYRQDPGQGLRLIYYSQIVNDFQKGDIAEGYSVSREKKESFPLTVTSAQKNPTAFYLCASRVARASGGSSYNEQFFGPGTRLTVL.

Comments on this clone: An end of the junction does not agree with germline; a read error may underlie this. Distinct nucleotide sequences in the sample also encode this CDR3. The V call is TRBV5-4, the J call TRBJ1-2; D unclear. This CDR3 is 18 amino acids long. The germline V gene has CDR1 SGHNT and CDR2 YYREEE (reference sequence). Here the CDR3 reads CASSLHVPGKAITYGYTF. The CDR3, as DNA: TGCGCCAGCAGCTTACACGTGCCGGGCAAGGCGATTACCTATGGCTACACCTTC.

This clone was seen a handful of times. CDR3 bases: TGTGCCAGCTCACCCGCCGACCTTCCATACGAGCAGTACTTC. It specifies CASSPADLPYEQYF. The V call is TRBV18, the J call TRBJ2-7, with D uncertain. V shed 3 bases and J shed 4 bases, with 13 bases lying between them. The CDR3 is 14 amino acids. Germline V gene data show CDR1 as KGHSH and CDR2 as LQKENI.

Details on this clone: This may be a read error: a much more frequent sequence differs by one nucleotide. The genes are TRBV5-1 and TRBJ1-1, with a possible D match to TRBD1 (6 bases). The length of the CDR3 is 18 residues. The germline V and J ends were trimmed by 0 bases and 7 bases, with 25 bases remaining between them. Germline values: CDR1 SGHRS, CDR2 YFSETQ. Written as DNA, the CDR3 is TGCGCCAGCAGCTTGGGAGTATTCGCAGGGGAGATGTTGGGTGAAGCTTTCTTT. Translation: CASSLGVFAGEMLGEAFF. The full variable domain, its missing parts supplied by reference TRBV5-1 and TRBJ1-1, is KAGVTQTPRYLIKTRGQQVTLSCSPISGHRSVSWYQQTPGQGLQFLFEYFSETQRNKGNFPGRFSGRQFSNSRSEMNVSTLELGDSALYLCASSLGVFAGEMLGEAFFGQGTRLTVV.

As for this clone: Germline and junction disagree at one end, which may indicate a read error. The rearrangement joins TRBV7-3 to TRBJ2-1, with 13 positions matching TRBD2. The CDR3 length is 16 residues. Germline V gives CDR1 SGHTA, CDR2 FQGTGA. CDR3 bases: TGTGCCAGCAGATTAACCGGACTAGCGGGGGAGAGTGAGCAGTTCTTC. It encodes CASRLTGLAGESEQFF.